Each of the 18 T cell receptor beta chains below was sequenced from the same sample in a study of blood T cell repertoires in COVID-19. The method was immunoSEQ multiplex PCR; TCRdb's version includes in-frame clones alone and lacks a portion of them. This sample yields over 200,000 clones, of which 82% are seen a single time; approximately 12% belongs to the top ten. Sequencing used peripheral blood. These TCRs come from a woman between 40 and 55 years old with acute or convalescent COVID-19.

The V and J genes are TRBV7-9 and TRBJ2-7; D might be TRBD1 (7 bases). CDR3 length equals 19 residues. From germline, CDR1 is SEHNR and CDR2 FQNEAQ (reference sequence). The V gene lost 2 bases and the J gene lost 3 bases, with 26 bases spanning the gap. CDR3 amino acids: CASSLRVTLGGQIIYEQYF. The CDR3 DNA sequence: TGTGCCAGCAGCTTAAGGGTCACTCTGGGGGGACAGATAATCTACGAGCAGTACTTC.

The chain joins TRBV27 to TRBJ2-7; D call uncertain. Germline V gene lookup returns CDR1 MNHEY and CDR2 SMNVEV (reference sequence). Trimming left V 3 bases short and J 5 bases short, with 20 bases between. The CDR3 loop spans 16 amino acids. The CDR3 coding sequence is TGTGCCAGCAGTTTCCTTGACCGTTCCAGGTCCGACGAGCAGTACTTC. Its translation: CASSFLDRSRSDEQYF.

The rearrangement links TRBV2 to TRBJ2-7, with 13 bases fitting TRBD2. Losses at the gene ends were 4 bases for V and 6 bases for J; bases not matched to a gene: 3. The CDR3 spans 14 residues. Germline CDR1 is SNHLY and CDR2 is FYNNEI. The CDR3 DNA reads TGTGCCAGCAGTGGGGGACTAGCGGGACGCGAGCAGTACTTC. This sequence encodes CASSGGLAGREQYF. Supplemented by reference TRBV2 and TRBJ2-7, the full variable domain reads EPEVTQTPSHQVTQMGQEVILRCVPISNHLYFYWYRQILGQKVEFLVSFYNNEISEKSEIFDDQFSVERPDGSNFTLKIRSTKLEDSAMYFCASSGGLAGREQYFGPGTRLTVT.

CDR3 region: CASSLQVETQYF. CDR3 nucleotide sequence: TGTGCCAGCAGTTTACAGGTAGAGACCCAGTACTTC. The chain uses TRBV12-3 or TRBV12-4 and TRBJ2-5; D gene ambiguous. CDR3 length: 12 residues. V lost 2 bases to trimming and J lost 4 bases, with 5 bases between them.

This clone was found a few times. The chain carries TRBV5-1 and TRBJ2-1; D call uncertain. This CDR3 has 13 amino acids. Per germline, CDR1 SGHRS and CDR2 YFSETQ. Trimming shortened V by 1 base and J by 9 bases, and 11 bases separated the two germline ends. CDR3: CASSLISYSEQFF. CDR3 coding DNA: TGCGCCAGCAGCTTGATTTCGTATTCTGAGCAGTTCTTC.

The chain recombines TRBV7-9 with TRBJ2-7, with TRBD2 identical over 8 bases. CDR1 is SEHNR, CDR2 FQNEAQ, per germline (reference sequence). The CDR3 is 14 amino acids. The V and J ends lost 0 bases and 7 bases, in that order; junction bases with no gene match: 5. The CDR3 here is CASSLASIAGEQYF. As DNA, the CDR3 is TGTGCCAGCAGCTTAGCCTCTATAGCGGGAGAGCAGTACTTC.

The gene calls are TRBV19 and TRBJ1-1; 12 positions match TRBD1. The CDR3 loop spans 16 amino acids. V shed 8 bases and J 2 bases; nucleotides not matched to a gene: 9. From germline, CDR1 is LNHDA and CDR2 SQIVND (reference sequence). The CDR3 spells CASLKGTGGTNTEAFF. For the CDR3, the DNA is TGTGCCAGTTTAAAAGGGACAGGGGGCACAAACACTGAAGCTTTCTTT.

This chain uses TRBV2 with TRBJ2-5, with D maybe TRBD1 (6 bases). The CDR3 consists of 15 residues. The V gene lost 7 bases and the J gene lost 1 base, with 16 bases spanning the gap. Germline CDR1 SNHLY, CDR2 FYNNEI. The CDR3 protein is CASTAQGSPQETQYF. CDR3 nucleotides: TGTGCCAGCACCGCCCAGGGGTCCCCCCAAGAGACCCAGTACTTC. Combining the CDR3 with reference TRBV2 and TRBJ2-5 gives the whole variable domain EPEVTQTPSHQVTQMGQEVILRCVPISNHLYFYWYRQILGQKVEFLVSFYNNEISEKSEIFDDQFSVERPDGSNFTLKIRSTKLEDSAMYFCASTAQGSPQETQYFGPGTRLLVL.

The chain uses TRBV4-3 and TRBJ2-7; possibly TRBD2 for D (6 bases). CDR3 length equals 16 residues. Trimming removed 0 bases from V and 0 bases from J, with 12 bases in between. Germline V CDR1 and CDR2: LGHNA, YSLEER. The CDR3 nucleotides read TGCGCCAGCAGCCAAGATTTTGCGGGGAGCTCCTACGAGCAGTACTTC. It yields the protein CASSQDFAGSSYEQYF.

The chain employs TRBV7-3 and TRBJ2-2; 12 positions match TRBD2. This CDR3 region has 18 residues. V shed 1 base and J 7 bases; nucleotides not matched to a gene: 10. CDR1 is SGHTA and CDR2 is FQGTGA in the germline V gene. The CDR3 bases are TGTGCCAGCAGCTTAAGCCCTCGACTAGCGGGGGTGGTCGGGGAGCTGTTTTTT. This codes for CASSLSPRLAGVVGELFF.

The chain employs TRBV1 and TRBJ1-6; TRBD1 is the table's D call, not checked against the DNA. TRBV1 is classified as a pseudogene. The CDR3 is 18 residues long. CDR3 coding DNA: TGCACCAGCAGTTCTGGGCCTCGCACCGTTCCTTATAATTCACCCCTCCACTTT. It yields the protein CTSSSGPRTVPYNSPLHF.

This clone occurred a few times. This rearrangement joins TRBV2 to TRBJ2-1; TRBD2 matches 7 bases. Trimming took 9 bases from V and 7 from J; bases not matched to a gene: 12. The CDR3 is 14 amino acids. CDR1 and CDR2 from the germline V gene are SNHLY and FYNNEI. The CDR3 DNA sequence: TGTGCCAGTCTTAGGGCCCCTAGCGGTAATGAGCAGTTCTTC. Encoded protein: CASLRAPSGNEQFF.

The rearrangement uses TRBV19 and TRBJ1-1, with D possibly matching TRBD1 (5 bases). V was trimmed by 5 bases and J by 4 bases, leaving 11 bases between them. CDR1 LNHDA and CDR2 SQIVND come from the germline V gene (reference sequence). The CDR3 runs to 13 residues. Here the CDR3 DNA reads TGTGCCAGTAGTTGGGGCAAGTCCACTGAAGCTTTCTTT. Protein sequence: CASSWGKSTEAFF. The entire variable domain, with the rest obtained from reference TRBV19 and TRBJ1-1, is as follows: DGGITQSPKYLFRKEGQNVTLSCEQNLNHDAMYWYRQDPGQGLRLIYYSQIVNDFQKGDIAEGYSVSREKKESFPLTVTSAQKNPTAFYLCASSWGKSTEAFFGQGTRLTVV.

The CDR3 protein is CASSQGAVNTEAFF. CDR3 nucleotide sequence: TGTGCCAGCAGTCAGGGGGCCGTGAACACTGAAGCTTTCTTT. The genes are TRBV11-3 and TRBJ1-1, with 8 bases that match TRBD1. In germline, CDR1 is SGHNT, CDR2 YENEEA. The CDR3 has 14 residues. The junction had 3 bases not matched to a gene; V was cut back by 6 bases and J by 0 bases.

DNA for the CDR3: TGCGCCAGCACCTTACTAGCGGGGACGACAGATACGCAGTATTTT. Its translation is CASTLLAGTTDTQYF. The rearrangement links TRBV10-2 to TRBJ2-3; TRBD2 matches 10 bases. CDR1 and CDR2 from the germline V gene are WSHSY and SAAADI. The CDR3 extends over 15 amino acids. V shed 7 bases, J shed 3 bases, and the junction held 7 bases outside the gene matches.

V gene TRBV4-1 combines with J gene TRBJ1-5; possibly TRBD1 for D (6 bases). The CDR3 runs to 15 residues. Trimming took off 1 base at V and 1 base at J, with 8 bases between the two ends. Germline loops: CDR1 MGHRA, CDR2 YSYEKL. CDR3 nucleotide sequence: TGCGCCAGCAGCCAAGCTACAGGGAGCAATCAGCCCCAGCATTTT. This translates into CASSQATGSNQPQHF.

This chain connects TRBV6-2 or TRBV6-3 to TRBJ1-5; the D is unclear. Germline-derived CDR1 and CDR2 are MNHEY and SVGEGT. The CDR3 is 13 residues long. Trimming removed 4 bases at V and 4 bases at J, with 8 bases between. This chain's CDR3 is CASSSGENQPQHF. Written as DNA, the CDR3 is TGTGCCAGCAGTTCAGGCGAAAATCAGCCCCAGCATTTT.

The rearrangement uses TRBV13 and TRBJ1-1, with TRBD1 matching 10 bases. Germline assignment: CDR1 PRHDT and CDR2 FYEKMQ (reference sequence). There are 17 residues in the CDR3. V lost 4 bases, J lost 1 base, and 9 bases stayed unmatched. CDR3 nucleotide sequence: TGTGCCAGCAGCTCACAGGACAGGGGGAGAGGGAACACTGAAGCTTTCTTT. Amino acids: CASSSQDRGRGNTEAFF. Based on the CDR3 plus reference TRBV13 and TRBJ1-1, the full variable domain is AAGVIQSPRHLIKEKRETATLKCYPIPRHDTVYWYQQGPGQDPQFLISFYEKMQSDKGSIPDRFSAQQFSDYHSELNMSSLELGDSALYFCASSSQDRGRGNTEAFFGQGTRLTVV.